Each of the 31 T cell receptor beta chains below was sequenced from the same sample in a study of OX40 agonist ivuxolimab in advanced cancers. Assay: immunoSEQ multiplex PCR; the TCRdb copy retains only in-frame clones and omits some. The table lists 75,000 to 85,000 clones, around 87% of them singletons. The specimen was CD4+ or CD8+ T cells sorted from blood, collected in a trial of the OX40 agonist ivuxolimab. The origin of the receptors is an adult with an advanced solid tumor such as melanoma, head and neck, liver or kidney cancer.

This clone appeared once. V is TRBV6-5 and J is TRBJ2-7; the D is unclear. The germline V and J ends were trimmed by 2 bases and 1 base, with 12 bases remaining between them. CDR1 is MNHEY, CDR2 SVGAGI, per germline. The CDR3 spans 15 residues. CDR3 loop: CASSYGLVGSYEQYF. CDR3 DNA: TGTGCCAGCAGTTACGGGCTAGTCGGGTCCTACGAGCAGTACTTC.

J is TRBJ2-5 and V is TRBV4-3; 7 bases are shared with TRBD2. V lost 0 bases to trimming and J lost 4 bases; unmatched junction nucleotides: 2. The CDR3 has 14 residues. Germline CDR1 is LGHNA and CDR2 is YSLEER. The CDR3 protein is CASSQEGGAETQYF. CDR3 nucleotides: TGCGCCAGCAGCCAAGAGGGAGGGGCAGAGACCCAGTACTTC.

The chain joins TRBV18 to TRBJ1-1, with D possibly matching TRBD1 (5 bases). Per germline, CDR1 KGHSH and CDR2 LQKENI. Trimming left V 4 bases short and J 2 bases short, with 5 bases between. This CDR3 comprises 12 residues. The CDR3 region has the DNA TGTGCCAGCTCACGGGACAACACTGAAGCTTTCTTT. It yields the protein CASSRDNTEAFF.

V gene TRBV5-1 combines with J gene TRBJ2-6, with D unresolved. The CDR3 has 19 residues. V was shortened by 0 bases and J by 4 bases, with 20 bases between the two germline ends. CDR1 is SGHRS, CDR2 YFSETQ, per germline. The CDR3 DNA reads as TGCGCCAGCAGCTTGGATAAATTTGGCGGTACGCTGGGGGCCAACGTCCTGACTTTC. It translates to CASSLDKFGGTLGANVLTF.

V and J are TRBV5-1 and TRBJ2-1; D may be TRBD1 (5 bases). This CDR3 has 13 residues. V was cut by 1 base and J by 10 bases, with 12 bases left in between. Per germline, CDR1 SGHRS and CDR2 YFSETQ. This chain's CDR3 is CASSLLGAREQFF. In DNA form, the CDR3 reads TGCGCCAGCAGCTTGCTTGGGGCCAGAGAGCAGTTCTTC.

V usage is TRBV7-9 and J usage is TRBJ2-7, with D possibly called TRBD1 or TRBD2 (5 bases each). Trimming cost V 5 bases and J 3 bases, with 20 bases left between them. CDR3 size: 16 residues. Germline V CDR1 and CDR2: SEHNR, FQNEAQ (reference sequence). CDR3 amino acids: CASSPPGGGGYYEQYF. CDR3 DNA: TGTGCCAGCAGCCCCCCGGGTGGGGGTGGGTACTACGAGCAGTACTTC.

The rearrangement links TRBV10-3 to TRBJ1-1; TRBD1 aligns across 10 bases. The CDR3 extends over 15 amino acids. CDR1 is ENHRY, CDR2 SYGVKD, per germline. V lost 8 bases and J lost 1; bases outside the gene matches: 7. The CDR3 coding sequence is TGTGCCATCGGGGGGACAGGGGCATCGAACACTGAAGCTTTCTTT. It specifies CAIGGTGASNTEAFF.

V gene TRBV5-1 combines with J gene TRBJ2-2; D may be TRBD1 (6 bases). This CDR3 is built from 17 residues. V was clipped by 0 bases and J by 3 bases, with 15 bases between them. The germline CDR1 and CDR2 sequences are SGHRS and YFSETQ. The CDR3, as DNA: TGCGCCAGCAGCTTGGGACCCCAGGGGTGGTACACCGGGGAGCTGTTTTTT. Its protein is CASSLGPQGWYTGELFF.

The CDR3 DNA is TGTGCCACCGCTCAGTGGGAAGGAAAAAACATTCAGTACTTC. It encodes CATAQWEGKNIQYF. The chain links TRBV15 to TRBJ2-4; D call uncertain. V was cut by 8 bases and J by 4 bases, with 15 bases left in between. The germline gives CDR1 LNHNV, CDR2 YYDKDF (reference sequence). There are 14 residues in the CDR3.

This chain uses TRBV19 with TRBJ2-2, with no clear D. V dropped 1 base and J dropped 6 bases, with 15 bases sitting between them. The CDR3 runs 16 residues. The germline gives CDR1 LNHDA, CDR2 SQIVND (reference sequence). The CDR3 reads CASSIGRTDSPGELFF. CDR3 bases: TGTGCCAGTAGTATAGGCCGCACAGATAGTCCCGGGGAGCTGTTTTTT. Supplemented by reference TRBV19 and TRBJ2-2, the full variable domain reads DGGITQSPKYLFRKEGQNVTLSCEQNLNHDAMYWYRQDPGQGLRLIYYSQIVNDFQKGDIAEGYSVSREKKESFPLTVTSAQKNPTAFYLCASSIGRTDSPGELFFGEGSRLTVL.

The chain employs TRBV18 and TRBJ1-2; TRBD1 aligns across 11 bases. The germline V gene encodes CDR1 KGHSH and CDR2 LQKENI. The V segment lost 6 bases and the J segment 3 bases; nucleotides outside the gene matches: 6. This CDR3 spans 15 amino acids. The CDR3 reads CASSGQGASDYGYTF. The CDR3 nucleotides are TGTGCCAGCTCCGGACAGGGGGCTTCGGACTATGGCTACACCTTC.

V gene TRBV9 combines with J gene TRBJ1-2, with D unresolved. V lost 4 bases and J 2 bases, leaving 18 bases between the germline ends. Germline V gene lookup returns CDR1 SGDLS and CDR2 YYNGEE. This CDR3 is 16 amino acids long. The CDR3: CASSPGLDGLNYGYTF. The DNA of the CDR3 is TGTGCCAGCAGCCCGGGCCTAGACGGATTAAACTATGGCTACACCTTC.

J is TRBJ2-5 and V is TRBV29-1, with 15 bases lining up with TRBD2. Germline V gene lookup returns CDR1 SQVTM and CDR2 ANQGSEA. The CDR3 is 15 amino acids. With V trimmed by 7 bases and J by 4 bases, 7 bases remained unmatched. The CDR3 region has the DNA TGCAGCGGGAACGGACTAGCGGGAGGGCCAGAGACCCAGTACTTC. This translates into CSGNGLAGGPETQYF.

This clone has only a few counts. The chain combines TRBV6-1 with TRBJ1-1, with D possibly TRBD1 on 6 matching bases. V lost 9 bases and J 5 bases, leaving 13 bases between the germline ends. The CDR3 has 12 residues. The germline V gene has CDR1 MNHNS and CDR2 SASEGT. The CDR3 protein is CASTDRLTEAFF. The CDR3 bases are TGTGCCAGTACTGACAGGTTAACTGAAGCTTTCTTT.

V is TRBV19 and J is TRBJ1-5; 12 positions agree with TRBD1. The germline V gene has CDR1 LNHDA and CDR2 SQIVND (reference sequence). V lost 5 bases to trimming and J lost 6 bases; unmatched junction nucleotides: 11. The length of the CDR3 is 17 residues. The CDR3 bases are TGTGCCAGTAGTGCTGGGCCGGGACAGGGGGCTTTTCAGCCCCAGCATTTT. Translation gives CASSAGPGQGAFQPQHF.

The chain couples TRBV5-5 to TRBJ1-2; maybe TRBD1 (5 bases). V was clipped by 2 bases and J by 0 bases, with 8 bases between them. The CDR3 has 14 amino acids. Germline CDR1 is SGHKS and CDR2 is YYEKEE (reference sequence). The CDR3 loop is CASSFVTANYGYTF. The DNA for the CDR3 is TGTGCCAGCAGCTTTGTGACAGCTAACTATGGCTACACCTTC.

The chain is built from TRBV7-3 and TRBJ2-1; 11 nucleotides agree with TRBD1. The V gene end was trimmed by 5 bases and the J gene end by 5 bases; junction bases not matched to a gene: 5. CDR1 is SGHTA, CDR2 FQGTGA, per germline. The length of the CDR3 is 15 residues. The CDR3 protein is CASSLGTGGNNEQFF. CDR3 bases: TGTGCCAGCAGCCTCGGGACAGGGGGAAACAATGAGCAGTTCTTC.

The J gene is TRBJ2-1, the V gene TRBV6-6, with TRBD2 matching over 9 bases. Unmatched junction bases numbered 5, after V lost 6 bases and J lost 5 bases. The CDR3 sequence is 14 residues long. Germline V gives CDR1 MNHNY, CDR2 SVGAGI (reference sequence). The CDR3: CASSPTSGNNEQFF. CDR3 bases: TGTGCCAGCAGCCCGACTAGCGGAAACAATGAGCAGTTCTTC.

The chain uses TRBV5-1 and TRBJ2-1; TRBD2 matches at 14 bases. Trimming removed 4 bases from V and 7 bases from J; junction bases left unmatched: 4. CDR3 length: 15 amino acids. Germline CDR1 is SGHRS and CDR2 is YFSETQ. For the CDR3, the DNA is TGCGCCAGCAGCGGGGGACTAGCGGGAGTGAATGAGCAGTTCTTC. Protein product: CASSGGLAGVNEQFF.

This chain connects TRBV4-1 to TRBJ1-6; 7 nucleotides match TRBD1. The CDR3 length is 15 residues. J was trimmed by 5 bases and V by 7 bases; bases with no gene match: 8. Germline V gene lookup returns CDR1 MGHRA and CDR2 YSYEKL. Here the CDR3 DNA reads TGCGCCAGCACCAGATCCGGGACAGATAATTCACCCCTCCACTTT. This gives the protein CASTRSGTDNSPLHF.

This clone has just a few counts. J is TRBJ2-1 and V is TRBV14, with D tentatively TRBD2 (6 bases). Trimming took 7 bases from V and 8 from J, leaving 21 bases between them. The CDR3 extends over 15 amino acids. Germline assignment: CDR1 SGHDN and CDR2 FVKESK. The CDR3 reads CASNPSGRSFDEQFF. The CDR3 DNA follows: TGTGCCAGCAACCCGTCCGGGAGATCGTTCGATGAGCAGTTCTTC.

The rearrangement joins TRBV4-2 to TRBJ1-5, with D tentatively TRBD1 (6 bases). Per the germline V gene, CDR1 is LGHNA and CDR2 is YNFKEQ. The CDR3 spans 15 residues. Trimming took off 5 bases at V and 5 bases at J, with 16 bases between the two ends. CDR3 residues: CASSRGSAGYQPQHF. Here the CDR3 DNA reads TGTGCCAGCAGCAGGGGGTCGGCAGGGTATCAGCCCCAGCATTTT.

CDR3 amino acids: CASSETGQVGNQPQHF. CDR3 sequence (DNA): TGTGCCAGCAGTGAGACGGGACAGGTTGGCAATCAGCCCCAGCATTTT. The chain has TRBV6-1 and TRBJ1-5; 8 bases line up with TRBD1. The CDR3 loop spans 16 amino acids. Trimming took 3 bases from V and 2 from J; bases not matched to a gene: 6. Germline CDR1 reads MNHNS; CDR2 reads SASEGT.

This chain connects TRBV19 to TRBJ2-5, with 10 bases fitting TRBD1. The germline gives CDR1 LNHDA, CDR2 SQIVND (reference sequence). After removal of 3 bases from V and 1 base from J, the junction contained 2 bases not matched to a gene. This CDR3 spans 15 amino acids. CDR3 nucleotide sequence: TGTGCCAGTAGTATTGGGACAGGGGTCCAAGAGACCCAGTACTTC. Translating gives CASSIGTGVQETQYF.

Concerning this clone: Mismatch with germline at one junction end may stem from a read error. V is TRBV27 and J is TRBJ1-2, with D unclear. Germline CDR1 reads MNHEY; CDR2 reads SMNVEV (reference sequence). This CDR3 is built from 12 residues. In nucleotides, the CDR3 is TGTGCCAGTAGTTCAGGAAACTATGGCTACACCTTC. Its translation: CASSSGNYGYTF.

V is TRBV5-1 and J is TRBJ2-6; D ambiguous. Germline V gives CDR1 SGHRS, CDR2 YFSETQ. This CDR3 has 13 residues. V lost 4 bases and J lost 2, with 4 bases in between. As DNA, the CDR3 is TGCGCCAGCAGCCTTCCTGGGGCCAACGTCCTGACTTTC. Amino acid sequence: CASSLPGANVLTF.

The chain has TRBV6-1 and TRBJ2-1; D remains ambiguous. Per the germline V gene, CDR1 is MNHNS and CDR2 is SASEGT. The CDR3 loop spans 14 amino acids. V was trimmed by 3 bases and J by 3 bases, leaving 9 bases between them. The CDR3 bases are TGTGCCAGCAGTGACTCGCAGGACTACAATGAGCAGTTCTTC. The encoded protein is CASSDSQDYNEQFF.

This chain joins TRBV28 and TRBJ1-5, with D uncertain. The CDR3 extends over 12 amino acids. V was shortened by 2 bases and J by 5 bases, with 4 bases between the two germline ends. The germline CDR1 and CDR2 sequences are MDHEN and SYDVKM. The DNA of the CDR3 is TGTGCCAGCAGTTTAGGGCATCAGCCCCAGCATTTT. Protein sequence: CASSLGHQPQHF.

The V and J genes are TRBV2 and TRBJ2-2; maybe TRBD1 (7 bases). The ends were cut back, 7 bases at V and 3 bases at J, with 12 bases in the middle. CDR1 is SNHLY and CDR2 is FYNNEI in the germline V gene. The CDR3 runs to 14 residues. CDR3 sequence reads: CASIADRYTGELFF. The CDR3, as DNA: TGTGCCAGCATAGCGGACAGGTACACCGGGGAGCTGTTTTTT.

CDR3 amino acids: CASSITGSSQETQYF. CDR3 bases: TGTGCCAGCAGCATTACAGGGTCTTCTCAAGAGACCCAGTACTTC. The chain joins TRBV9 to TRBJ2-5, with D perhaps matching TRBD1 (6 bases). The CDR3 extends over 15 amino acids. V lost 4 bases, J lost 2 bases, and 15 bases lay in between. Looked up from germline, CDR1 is SGDLS and CDR2 is YYNGEE.

The V gene is TRBV6-1, the J gene TRBJ2-1; D remains unclear. The CDR3 is made up of 13 amino acids. Trimming removed 8 bases from V and 0 bases from J, with 8 bases in between. Germline V gene data show CDR1 as MNHNS and CDR2 as SASEGT. CDR3 nucleotides: TGTGCCAGCGGTGCAGACTCCTACAATGAGCAGTTCTTC. Translating gives CASGADSYNEQFF.